This is a list of T cell receptor beta chains from one sample in a study of T cell repertoires in cytomegalovirus infection. TCRdb re-called the reads with MiXCR, one entry per CDR3 protein. The sample shows 250,000 or so distinct CDR3 sequences, roughly 10% of them seen only once. The sequenced material came from PBMCs. The receptors stem from a human donor in good health (CMV status not recorded). Some clones in this sample may be carry-over from other donors' samples. Both conserved end residues are part of each CDR3.

J: TRBJ2-3
V: TRBV25-1
CDR3: CASRGQLSTDTQYF

J: TRBJ1-5
V: TRBV6-1
CDR3: CASSEVWAGLNQPQHF

J: TRBJ2-1
V: TRBV6-2/TRBV6-3
CDR3: CASSHQPGQGAYNQQFF

J: TRBJ2-3
V: TRBV27
CDR3: CASSPSGLLVRTDTQYF

J: TRBJ1-2
V: TRBV14
CDR3: CASSPMEGPPNYGYTF

J: TRBJ2-5
V: TRBV20-1
CDR3: CSARSGPRETQYF

J: TRBJ2-5
V: TRBV7-3
CDR3: CASSPQGRETQYF

J: TRBJ2-1
V: TRBV7-2
CDR3: CASSPDRIHNEQFF

J: TRBJ2-1
V: TRBV20-1
CDR3: CSARVYGGGPLEQFF

J: TRBJ2-4
V: TRBV6-2/TRBV6-3
CDR3: CASSPPAAKNIQYF

J: TRBJ2-2
V: TRBV7-2
CDR3: CASSSDRNTGELFF

J: TRBJ1-5
V: TRBV28
CDR3: CASSLLNSYNQPQHF

J: TRBJ2-3
V: TRBV19
CDR3: CASKLRGQGTQYF

J: TRBJ1-1
V: TRBV2
CDR3: CASSRQGDTEAFF

J: TRBJ1-1
V: TRBV12-3/TRBV12-4
CDR3: CASSFRDRVNTEAFF

J: TRBJ2-2
V: TRBV7-6
CDR3: CASSLVFPLQGANTGELFF

J: TRBJ1-1
V: TRBV28
CDR3: CASSVQGARPEAFF

J: TRBJ2-7
V: TRBV12-3/TRBV12-4
CDR3: CASRSSGGSHEQYF

J: TRBJ1-2
V: TRBV12-3/TRBV12-4
CDR3: CASSLHTTNYGYTF

J: TRBJ2-2
V: TRBV6-6
CDR3: CASSYSHRRSNTGELFF

J: TRBJ2-4
V: TRBV28
CDR3: CASSFRDAVQYF

J: TRBJ1-3
V: TRBV12-3/TRBV12-4
CDR3: CASGIGNTIYF

J: TRBJ2-3
V: TRBV7-8
CDR3: CASSIWEAGGKDTQYF

J: TRBJ2-3
V: TRBV18
CDR3: CASSPVLTDTDTQYF

J: TRBJ2-2
V: TRBV24-1
CDR3: CATKSDSGPGELFF

J: TRBJ2-2
V: TRBV7-2
CDR3: CASSLPRLAGNTGELFF

J: TRBJ1-5
V: TRBV20-1
CDR3: CSARTGGGGNAQPQHF

J: TRBJ2-1
V: TRBV6-2/TRBV6-3
CDR3: CASSYGGRPGNEQFF

J: TRBJ2-4
V: TRBV28
CDR3: CASTPDSAAKNIQYF

J: TRBJ2-1
V: TRBV7-2
CDR3: CASSLISSSYNEQFF

J: TRBJ2-7
V: TRBV9
CDR3: CASSVASPSYEQYF

J: TRBJ2-1
V: TRBV30
CDR3: CAWSVPPAGEQFF

J: TRBJ1-2
V: TRBV7-9
CDR3: CASSATGPGGYTF

J: TRBJ2-2
V: TRBV27
CDR3: CASSLGWEANTGELFF

J: TRBJ1-4
V: TRBV19
CDR3: CASSSRQGYTEKLFF

J: TRBJ2-1
V: TRBV11-2
CDR3: CASSSSPAGGQNEQFF

J: TRBJ2-3
V: TRBV7-2
CDR3: CASSEAAGTSGGAQYF

J: TRBJ2-2
V: TRBV7-2
CDR3: CASSGQRDVGELFF

J: TRBJ2-7
V: TRBV5-1
CDR3: CASSLAATGRGYEQYF

J: TRBJ1-4
V: TRBV7-2
CDR3: CASSPRRAELFF

J: TRBJ2-1
V: TRBV30
CDR3: CAWSGQFNEQFF

J: TRBJ2-6
V: TRBV20-1
CDR3: CSASGGLGANVLTF

J: TRBJ1-5
V: TRBV5-1
CDR3: CASSSGDSNQPQHF

J: TRBJ2-7
V: TRBV30
CDR3: CAWSKGAAYEQYF

J: TRBJ2-7
V: TRBV7-2
CDR3: CASSLDSVSYEQYF

J: TRBJ2-7
V: TRBV7-2
CDR3: CASSWMVESIEQYF

J: TRBJ2-7
V: TRBV6-1
CDR3: CASMGQGSGLYEQYF